The 5 T cell receptor beta chains in this list originate from one sample, sequenced in a study of cytomegalovirus exposure and HLA in healthy donors. Primers for the PCR totalled 60 Vbeta and 13 Jbeta. Assay used: immunoSEQ multiplex PCR; TCRdb lists only in-frame clones, some missing. The sample yields roughly 70,000 clones, around three quarters seen once. Material: PBMCs. The receptors derive from a man aged 45 to 65 in good health and CMV-seronegative.

Written as DNA, the CDR3 is TGTGCCAGCAGAGGGGCTTTGACTGAAGCTTTCTTT. This translates into CASRGALTEAFF. The chain employs TRBV27 and TRBJ1-1; the D gene is possibly TRBD1 (5 bases). Trimming removed 6 bases from V and 5 bases from J, with 10 bases in between. Germline-derived CDR1 and CDR2 are MNHEY and SMNVEV (reference sequence). CDR3 length equals 12 residues.

This sequence joins TRBV6-6 and TRBJ1-2, with D uncertain. Trimming removed 6 bases from V and 5 bases from J, with 10 bases in between. This CDR3 is 12 amino acids long. CDR1 is MNHNY and CDR2 is SVGAGI in the germline V gene (reference sequence). CDR3 protein: CASRTVRYGYTF. Here the CDR3 DNA reads TGTGCCAGCAGAACAGTAAGATATGGCTACACCTTC.

The rearrangement uses TRBV5-6 and TRBJ2-3; 10 bases agree with TRBD2. Germline-derived CDR1 and CDR2 are SGHDT and YYEEEE. The CDR3 runs to 18 residues. Trimming at V came to 2 bases and at J to 4 bases, leaving 13 bases not matched to a gene. This CDR3 reads CASSLKTLGLALADTQYF. The CDR3 DNA follows: TGTGCCAGCAGCTTAAAAACACTGGGACTAGCGTTGGCAGATACGCAGTATTTT.

The J gene is TRBJ1-2, the V gene TRBV27, with D possibly TRBD1 on 5 matching bases. V lost 5 bases, J lost 5 bases, and 12 bases lay in between. The CDR3 contains 13 residues. Germline V CDR1 and CDR2: MNHEY, SMNVEV (reference sequence). CDR3 nucleotide sequence: TGTGCCAGCAGTGCCGACAGCGTATATGGCTACACCTTC. Its protein is CASSADSVYGYTF.

This clone was recorded a few times. This sequence joins TRBV5-1 and TRBJ1-1; 8 bases are a match to TRBD1. The CDR3 spans 13 residues. CDR1 and CDR2 (germline): SGHRS, YFSETQ. The V gene end was trimmed by 9 bases and the J gene end by 3 bases; junction bases not matched to a gene: 7. The CDR3 loop reads CATSRGPDTEAFF. CDR3 coding DNA: TGCGCCACCTCCAGGGGGCCAGACACTGAAGCTTTCTTT.